This TCR beta chain was captured by sequencing in a study of T cell repertoires in cytomegalovirus infection. Overall study context: HLA-B-restricted CMV epitopes that are well studied, plus recently identified HLA-C-restricted ones, were used by the study.

About this clonotype itself: Its matching antigen is unknown.

TCRdb passed the reads through MiXCR, listing each CDR3 protein once. Among hundreds of thousands of distinct CDR3 sequences listed, more than 30% were seen once. The CDR3 sequence is 12 residues long. Germline assignment: CDR1 DFQATT and CDR2 SNEGSKA (reference sequence). V was trimmed by 3 bases and J by 5 bases, leaving 8 bases between them. Notes on the study in general: Summed frequency of public TCR beta families distinguished CMV carriers with the relevant HLA. HLA-C-restricted, CMV-specific TCR beta clonotypes were dominant ex vivo.

This receptor was obtained from a human donor in good health (CMV status not recorded). Some clones in this sample may be carry-over from other donors' samples. The rearrangement joins TRBV20-1 to TRBJ2-1; D could derive from TRBD1 or TRBD2 (6 bases each). This specimen was cultured PBMCs, taken from culture after CMV antigen stimulation. CDR3 sequence reads: CSASGGNNEQFF. The CDR3 nucleotides are TGCAGTGCTAGCGGGGGCAACAATGAGCAGTTCTTC.